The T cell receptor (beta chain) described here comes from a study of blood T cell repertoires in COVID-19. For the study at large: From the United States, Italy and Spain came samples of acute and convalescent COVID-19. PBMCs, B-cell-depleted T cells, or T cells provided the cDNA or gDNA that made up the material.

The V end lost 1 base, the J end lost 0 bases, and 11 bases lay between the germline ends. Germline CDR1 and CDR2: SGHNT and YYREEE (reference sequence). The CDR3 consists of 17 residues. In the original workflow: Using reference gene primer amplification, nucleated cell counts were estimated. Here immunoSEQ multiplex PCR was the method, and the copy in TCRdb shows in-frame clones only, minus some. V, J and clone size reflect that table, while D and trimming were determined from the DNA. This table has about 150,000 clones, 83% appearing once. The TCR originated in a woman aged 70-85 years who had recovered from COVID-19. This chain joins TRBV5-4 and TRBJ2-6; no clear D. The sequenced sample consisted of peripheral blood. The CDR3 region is CASSLSLAVSGANVLTF. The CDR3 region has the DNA TGTGCCAGCAGCTTGTCCTTAGCCGTCTCTGGGGCCAACGTCCTGACTTTC.